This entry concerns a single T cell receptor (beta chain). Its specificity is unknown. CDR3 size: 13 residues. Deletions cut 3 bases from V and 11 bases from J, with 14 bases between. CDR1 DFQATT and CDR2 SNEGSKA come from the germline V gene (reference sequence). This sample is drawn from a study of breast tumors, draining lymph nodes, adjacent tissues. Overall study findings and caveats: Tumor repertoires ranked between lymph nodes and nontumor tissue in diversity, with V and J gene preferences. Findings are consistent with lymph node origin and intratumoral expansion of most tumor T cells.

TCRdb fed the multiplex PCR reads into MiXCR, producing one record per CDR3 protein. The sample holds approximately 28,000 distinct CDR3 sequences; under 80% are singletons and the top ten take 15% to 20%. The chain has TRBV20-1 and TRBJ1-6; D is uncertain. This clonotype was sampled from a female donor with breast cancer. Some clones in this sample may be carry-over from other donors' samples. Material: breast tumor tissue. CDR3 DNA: TGCAGTGCTAGCCCGATGGGCAGCGCACCCCTCCACTTT. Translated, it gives CSASPMGSAPLHF.